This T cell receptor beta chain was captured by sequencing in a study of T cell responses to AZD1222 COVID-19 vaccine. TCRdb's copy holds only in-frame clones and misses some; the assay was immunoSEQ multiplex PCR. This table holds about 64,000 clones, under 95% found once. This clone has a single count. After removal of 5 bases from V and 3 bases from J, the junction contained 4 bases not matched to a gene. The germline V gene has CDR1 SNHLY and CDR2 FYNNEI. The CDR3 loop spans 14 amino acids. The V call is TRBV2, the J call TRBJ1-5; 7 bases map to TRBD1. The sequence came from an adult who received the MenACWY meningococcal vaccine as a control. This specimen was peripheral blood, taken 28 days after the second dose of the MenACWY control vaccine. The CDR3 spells CASSRDSFNQPQHF. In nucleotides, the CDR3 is TGTGCCAGCAGTAGGGACAGTTTCAATCAGCCCCAGCATTTT.